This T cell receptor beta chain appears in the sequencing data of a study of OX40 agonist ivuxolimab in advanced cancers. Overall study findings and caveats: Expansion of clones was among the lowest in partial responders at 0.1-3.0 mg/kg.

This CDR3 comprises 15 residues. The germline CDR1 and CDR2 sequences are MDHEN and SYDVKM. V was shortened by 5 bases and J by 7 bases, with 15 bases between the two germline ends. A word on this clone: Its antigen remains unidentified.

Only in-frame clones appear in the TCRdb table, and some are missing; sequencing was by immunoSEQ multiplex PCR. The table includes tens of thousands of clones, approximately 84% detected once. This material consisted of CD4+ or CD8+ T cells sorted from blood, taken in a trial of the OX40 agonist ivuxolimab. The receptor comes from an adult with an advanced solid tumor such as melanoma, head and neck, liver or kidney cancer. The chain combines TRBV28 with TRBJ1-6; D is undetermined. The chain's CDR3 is CASSRPGLGNSPLHF. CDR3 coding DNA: TGTGCCAGCAGTCGCCCGGGTCTAGGGAATTCACCCCTCCACTTT.